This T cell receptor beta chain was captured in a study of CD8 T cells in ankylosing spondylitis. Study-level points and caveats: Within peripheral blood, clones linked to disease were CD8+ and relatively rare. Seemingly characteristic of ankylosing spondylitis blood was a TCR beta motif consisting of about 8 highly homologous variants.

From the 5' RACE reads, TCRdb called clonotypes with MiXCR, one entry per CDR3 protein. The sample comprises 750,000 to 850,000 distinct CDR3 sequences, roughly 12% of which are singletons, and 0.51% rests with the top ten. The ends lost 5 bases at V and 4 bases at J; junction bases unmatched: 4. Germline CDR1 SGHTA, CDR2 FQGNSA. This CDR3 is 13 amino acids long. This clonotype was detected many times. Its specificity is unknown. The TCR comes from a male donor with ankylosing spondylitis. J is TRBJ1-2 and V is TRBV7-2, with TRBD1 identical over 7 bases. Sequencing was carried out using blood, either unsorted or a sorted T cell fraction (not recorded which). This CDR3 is CASSRGGRYGYTF. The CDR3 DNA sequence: TGTGCCAGCAGCCGAGGGGGCCGCTATGGCTACACCTTC.